The 19 T cell receptor beta chains reported below all come from one sample, sequenced in a study of PD-L1 blockade in urothelial cancer. Sequenced by immunoSEQ multiplex PCR; TCRdb stores in-frame clones only, minus some. The table shows under 55,000 clones, with around 84% occurring only once. Time point here: pretreatment peripheral blood. The sample here was PBMCs, taken around atezolizumab (anti-PD-L1) treatment. The receptors originated from a man aged 70-80 years with urothelial cancer.

The chain recombines TRBV15 with TRBJ2-4; no clear D gene. This CDR3 is 15 amino acids long. Trimming took 3 bases from V and 1 from J, leaving 10 bases between them. Germline V lookup: CDR1 LNHNV, CDR2 YYDKDF (reference sequence). The CDR3 is CATSSLGQAKNIQYF. DNA of the CDR3: TGTGCCACCAGCAGTCTAGGTCAGGCCAAAAACATTCAGTACTTC. The whole variable domain, remainder taken from reference TRBV15 and TRBJ2-4, is DAMVIQNPRYQVTQFGKPVTLSCSQTLNHNVMYWYQQKSSQAPKLLFHYYDKDFNNEADTPDNFQSRRPNTSFCFLDIRSPGLGDTAMYLCATSSLGQAKNIQYFGAGTRLSVL.

This clone was found once. The rearrangement links TRBV2 to TRBJ1-2; no clear D gene. This CDR3 has 15 amino acids. Between the trimmed V and J ends, which lost 5 bases and 5 bases, there was a span of 18 bases. Germline CDR1 SNHLY, CDR2 FYNNEI. In DNA form, the CDR3 reads TGTGCCAGCAGTCCCACCTTGTCGGGGAGTTATGGCTACACCTTC. This translates into CASSPTLSGSYGYTF. Together with reference TRBV2 and TRBJ1-2, the CDR3 gives the full variable domain: EPEVTQTPSHQVTQMGQEVILRCVPISNHLYFYWYRQILGQKVEFLVSFYNNEISEKSEIFDDQFSVERPDGSNFTLKIRSTKLEDSAMYFCASSPTLSGSYGYTFGSGTRLTVV.

In DNA, the CDR3 is TGTGCCAGTAGTATAGACCCGTGGGGGACAGGGGTTAGCAATCAGCCCCAGCATTTT. Its protein is CASSIDPWGTGVSNQPQHF. The chain combines TRBV19 with TRBJ1-5, with TRBD1 identical over 10 bases. CDR1 LNHDA and CDR2 SQIVND come from the germline V gene (reference sequence). V was pared by 0 bases and J by 0 bases, with 8 bases of the junction left unmatched. CDR3 length: 19 residues.

The chain recombines TRBV5-4 with TRBJ1-2; TRBD1 might be the D (6 bases). V was clipped by 3 bases and J by 6 bases, with 21 bases between them. The CDR3 has 16 residues. CDR1 is SGHNT and CDR2 is YYREEE in the germline V gene (reference sequence). The CDR3 DNA is TGTGCCAGCAGCTCCCCCGATACCCTCAGGGGACATGGCTACACCTTC. Its protein is CASSSPDTLRGHGYTF.

V and J are TRBV4-3 and TRBJ1-1; 11 bases are shared with TRBD1. CDR1 LGHNA and CDR2 YSLEER come from the germline V gene. The V gene end was trimmed by 3 bases and the J gene end by 4 bases; junction bases not matched to a gene: 7. The CDR3 is 16 residues long. CDR3 in amino acids: CASSHASGQGGTEAFF. CDR3 sequence (DNA): TGCGCCAGCAGCCACGCGTCGGGACAGGGGGGCACTGAAGCTTTCTTT.

V is TRBV6-5 and J is TRBJ2-7; 11 positions match TRBD2. The CDR3 contains 15 residues. Germline V CDR1 and CDR2: MNHEY, SVGAGI. Germline trimming cut 5 bases from V and 6 bases from J; bases unmatched to any gene: 9. The CDR3 nucleotides are TGTGCCAGCAGTCCATCTAGCGGGAGGTTCGGCGAGCAGTACTTC. Protein product: CASSPSSGRFGEQYF.

The chain links TRBV19 to TRBJ1-2; the D gene is possibly TRBD1 (6 bases). Trimming pared 8 bases from V and 4 bases from J, leaving 17 bases between. This CDR3 comprises 14 residues. From germline, CDR1 is LNHDA and CDR2 SQIVND (reference sequence). As DNA, the CDR3 is TGTGCCAGTCTGCAGGGGTCTCAGGGCTATGGCTACACCTTC. This codes for CASLQGSQGYGYTF.

The CDR3, as DNA: TGTGCCAGCAGTGAAGCCCTGTCCACAGATACGCAGTATTTT. Its protein product is CASSEALSTDTQYF. The chain combines TRBV2 with TRBJ2-3; D ambiguous. Germline-derived CDR1 and CDR2 are SNHLY and FYNNEI. The ends were cut back, 0 bases at V and 2 bases at J, with 6 bases in the middle. This CDR3 contains 14 residues. Full variable domain (remainder filled in from reference TRBV2 and TRBJ2-3): EPEVTQTPSHQVTQMGQEVILRCVPISNHLYFYWYRQILGQKVEFLVSFYNNEISEKSEIFDDQFSVERPDGSNFTLKIRSTKLEDSAMYFCASSEALSTDTQYFGPGTRLTVL.

The chain links TRBV19 to TRBJ2-3; D is perhaps TRBD1 (5 bases). The ends were cut back, 4 bases at V and 4 bases at J, with 15 bases in the middle. CDR1 is LNHDA, CDR2 SQIVND, per germline (reference sequence). The CDR3 runs to 15 residues. In nucleotides, the CDR3 is TGTGCCAGTAGTAAGGTGGGGCCAGACTCAGATACGCAGTATTTT. It yields the protein CASSKVGPDSDTQYF.

J is TRBJ1-6 and V is TRBV6-1; 9 nucleotides agree with TRBD1. Germline V gene lookup returns CDR1 MNHNS and CDR2 SASEGT. After removal of 7 bases from V and 10 bases from J, the junction contained 5 bases not matched to a gene. The CDR3 length is 13 residues. As DNA, the CDR3 is TGTGCCAGCACGGGACAGGGTGGGTCACCCCTCCACTTT. Residues: CASTGQGGSPLHF.

This chain uses TRBV15 with TRBJ1-1; TRBD1 matches at 8 bases. Germline values: CDR1 LNHNV, CDR2 YYDKDF (reference sequence). The CDR3 is 14 residues long. The V gene end was trimmed by 3 bases and the J gene end by 5 bases; junction bases not matched to a gene: 5. In DNA, the CDR3 is TGTGCCACCAGCAGGAGACAGGGGAATACTGAAGCTTTCTTT. Translating gives CATSRRQGNTEAFF. The full variable domain, completed using reference TRBV15 and TRBJ1-1, is DAMVIQNPRYQVTQFGKPVTLSCSQTLNHNVMYWYQQKSSQAPKLLFHYYDKDFNNEADTPDNFQSRRPNTSFCFLDIRSPGLGDTAMYLCATSRRQGNTEAFFGQGTRLTVV.

The genes are TRBV7-9 and TRBJ1-2; 11 nucleotides agree with TRBD1. CDR1 SEHNR and CDR2 FQNEAQ come from the germline V gene (reference sequence). The CDR3 has 14 amino acids. V was pared by 7 bases and J by 6 bases, with 7 bases of the junction left unmatched. This CDR3 reads CASTPGQGEDGYTF. The CDR3 DNA reads as TGTGCCAGCACCCCGGGACAGGGGGAAGATGGCTACACCTTC. The entire variable domain, with the rest obtained from reference TRBV7-9 and TRBJ1-2, is as follows: DTGVSQNPRHKITKRGQNVTFRCDPISEHNRLYWYRQTLGQGPEFLTYFQNEAQLEKSRLLSDRFSAERPKGSFSTLEIQRTEQGDSAMYLCASTPGQGEDGYTFGSGTRLTVV.

The CDR3 DNA reads TGTGCCACCCGAGATAACAATGAGCAGTTCTTC. Residues: CATRDNNEQFF. This chain connects TRBV5-4 to TRBJ2-1; D is ambiguous. The CDR3 extends over 11 amino acids. Trimming shortened V by 9 bases and J by 5 bases, and 9 bases separated the two germline ends. Germline V gene data show CDR1 as SGHNT and CDR2 as YYREEE (reference sequence).

The CDR3 coding sequence is TGTGCCAGTAGATCCCACGGACAGGCGAACTATGGCTACACCTTC. Translated, it gives CASRSHGQANYGYTF. The gene calls are TRBV19 and TRBJ1-2; TRBD1 agrees at 7 bases. The CDR3 runs to 15 residues. CDR1 is LNHDA and CDR2 is SQIVND in the germline V gene (reference sequence). V lost 6 bases and J lost 2; bases outside the gene matches: 9.

This chain joins TRBV5-1 and TRBJ2-7, with 8 bases identical to TRBD2. CDR1 and CDR2 from the germline V gene are SGHRS and YFSETQ. The CDR3 contains 13 residues. V shed 4 bases and J 6 bases; nucleotides not matched to a gene: 6. This CDR3 reads CASSPGLVPEQYF. The CDR3 region has the DNA TGCGCCAGCAGCCCGGGACTAGTCCCCGAGCAGTACTTC.

The V call is TRBV6-7, the J call TRBJ2-5; TRBD1 matches 7 bases. TRBV6-7 is an open reading frame whose function is uncertain. CDR3 length: 15 amino acids. Trimming removed 4 bases from V and 2 bases from J; junction bases left unmatched: 7. CDR3 loop: CASSSTGTEQETQYF. Written as DNA, the CDR3 is TGTGCCAGCAGTTCAACGGGGACAGAACAAGAGACCCAGTACTTC.

The V gene is TRBV4-2, the J gene TRBJ1-1; 10 bases align to TRBD1. Germline CDR1 LGHNA, CDR2 YNFKEQ. V dropped 4 bases and J dropped 1; count of bases not matched to a gene: 9. CDR3 length: 17 residues. The CDR3 DNA reads TGTGCCAGCAGCCCTAGACAGGGGGCCGGCGCGAACACTGAAGCTTTCTTT. Its protein is CASSPRQGAGANTEAFF.

This chain connects TRBV4-3 to TRBJ1-2; D not resolved. The CDR3 runs to 13 residues. Germline lookup yields CDR1 LGHNA and CDR2 YSLEER. Trimming cost V 0 bases and J 5 bases, with 7 bases left between them. For the CDR3, the DNA is TGCGCCAGCAGCCAAGAAGGCGGATATGGCTACACCTTC. Translated, it gives CASSQEGGYGYTF.

The chain is built from TRBV28 and TRBJ1-5; D is perhaps TRBD1 (6 bases). Germline CDR1 is MDHEN and CDR2 is SYDVKM. CDR3 length equals 16 residues. V lost 9 bases and J lost 0, with 18 bases in between. The CDR3 protein is CASIQGGSHSNQPQHF. CDR3 in DNA: TGTGCCAGTATACAGGGTGGCAGTCATAGCAATCAGCCCCAGCATTTT. Together with reference TRBV28 and TRBJ1-5, the CDR3 gives the full variable domain: DVKVTQSSRYLVKRTGEKVFLECVQDMDHENMFWYRQDPGLGLRLIYFSYDVKMKEKGDIPEGYSVSREKKERFSLILESASTNQTSMYLCASIQGGSHSNQPQHFGDGTRLSIL.